This T cell receptor (beta chain) was recovered during a study of blood T cell repertoires in COVID-19 (dated by TCRdb to 2020 to 2022). Regarding the research as a whole: Samples from collaborators originated in the United States, Italy and Spain and spanned both the acute and convalescent phases of COVID-19. The material from the prospective study consisted of cDNA or gDNA derived from T cells, B-cell-depleted T cells, or PBMCs. The dataset comprised deeply sampled blood TCRbeta repertoires from subjects exposed to, actively infected with, or recovered from COVID-19. The repertoires were made available in a free public database intended to serve as a resource for research on the immune response to SARS-CoV-2. The samples were drawn from the first 160 participants of the ongoing ImmuneRACE study and from more than 1,000 subjects provided by 6 global collaborators. A de-identified subject ID, COVID-19 status, age in years and sex were almost always included in the sample metadata. Where available, HLA class I and class II types were obtained from metadata supplied by the sample provider rather than from assay-based typing. What the study reported, not specific to this receptor: How much clinical and demographic metadata was included differed by source and by participant, and the metadata was provided uncurated.

Collaborating institutions collected whole blood in K2EDTA tubes following their own protocols. For TCRbeta analysis, collaborators shipped samples as frozen whole blood, isolated PBMCs, or DNA extracted from either of those sample types. The V end loses 0 bases and the J end loses 4 bases, and a stretch of 15 bases separates them. Via the germline V gene, CDR1 is SGHVS and CDR2 FNYEAQ. Reading from cysteine to phenylalanine, the CDR3 counts 16 amino acids. Only CDR3 DNA is held: 48 bases, read in frame from base 1. TCRbeta CDR3 regions were amplified from genomic DNA by means of the immunoSEQ Assay, a bias-controlled multiplex PCR. In the authors' own workflow: The number of nucleated cells in each sample was estimated by amplification of reference gene primers within the assay. To quantify the absolute abundance of each unique TCRbeta CDR3 rearrangement, sequence reads were collapsed and filtered. Productive Simpson clonality was computed per sample as the square root of Simpson's diversity index over productive rearrangements. TCRdb re-hosts the immuneACCESS table, in-frame sequences only. Its copies lack some clones; in the studies checked, an unresolved V gene accounts for under half of them, and the cause for the rest is not known. D and trimming come from the DNA, and the V and J calls and clone size come from that table. The sample table contains some 130,000 clones; only one count was recorded for approximately 90% of them. Around 2.9% of the sample comes from the top ten.

About this clone: Its antigen has not been determined. The input lacks base qualities; no much larger clone sits a single base away.

This clonotype was sampled from a man aged 55 to 70 with active or convalescent COVID-19. The source material was peripheral blood. The chain is made from TRBV7-6 and TRBJ1-2; perhaps TRBD1 is the D gene, with 5 bases matching. The nucleotide sequence is TGTGCCAGCAGCTTAGCCGTCTCGGGGGGTTTCTATGGCTACACCTTC. This gives the protein CASSLAVSGGFYGYTF.